This T cell receptor beta chain was identified in a study of cytomegalovirus exposure and HLA in healthy donors. There are 14 residues in the CDR3. CDR1 and CDR2 (germline): SEHNR, FQNEAQ (reference sequence). Primers for the PCR totalled 60 Vbeta and 13 Jbeta. TCRdb keeps only in-frame clones here, not all; method: immunoSEQ multiplex PCR. The sample consists of approximately 260,000 clones, 84% of them appearing once. This clone has just one count. The junction shows a germline mismatch at one end, possibly a read error. The sample consisted of PBMCs. This sequence originates from a woman aged 40-49 years in good health and CMV-seropositive. This sequence joins TRBV7-9 and TRBJ1-1; D is perhaps TRBD1 (5 bases). The CDR3: CASSLARASTEAFF. CDR3 nucleotide sequence: TGTGCCAGCAGCCTAGCCAGGGCTAGCACTGAAGCTTTCTTT.